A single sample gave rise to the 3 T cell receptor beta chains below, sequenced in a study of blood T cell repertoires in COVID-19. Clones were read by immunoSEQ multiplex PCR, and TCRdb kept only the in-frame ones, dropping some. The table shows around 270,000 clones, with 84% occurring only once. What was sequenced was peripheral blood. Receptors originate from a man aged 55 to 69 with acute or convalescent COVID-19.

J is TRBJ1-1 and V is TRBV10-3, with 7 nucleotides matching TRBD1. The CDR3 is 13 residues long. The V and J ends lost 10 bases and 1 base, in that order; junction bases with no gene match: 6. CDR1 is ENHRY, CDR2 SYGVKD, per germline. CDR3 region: CATTGTENTEAFF. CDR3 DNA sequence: TGTGCCACGACCGGGACAGAGAACACTGAAGCTTTCTTT.

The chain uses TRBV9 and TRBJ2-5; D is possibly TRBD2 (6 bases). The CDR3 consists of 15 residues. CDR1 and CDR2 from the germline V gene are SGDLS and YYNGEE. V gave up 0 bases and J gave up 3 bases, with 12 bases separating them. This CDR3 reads CASSVGSSVKETQYF. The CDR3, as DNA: TGTGCCAGCAGCGTAGGGTCTAGCGTAAAAGAGACCCAGTACTTC.

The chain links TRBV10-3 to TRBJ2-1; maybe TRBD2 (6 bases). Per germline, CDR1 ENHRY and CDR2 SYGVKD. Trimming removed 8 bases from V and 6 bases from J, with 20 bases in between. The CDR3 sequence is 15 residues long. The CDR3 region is CAIQRAGPRANEQFF. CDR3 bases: TGTGCCATCCAACGAGCGGGCCCCCGTGCCAATGAGCAGTTCTTC.